This entry lists 32 T cell receptor beta chains sequenced from one sample in a study of PD-1 blockade in mismatch repair-deficient tumors. Profiling relied on immunoSEQ multiplex PCR, and the TCRdb table lists in-frame clones only, not all of them. This sample has roughly 120,000 clones, with 60% to 85% found just once. The sequencing here drew on peripheral blood, taken 60 weeks after starting pembrolizumab. The receptors originated from an adult with mismatch repair-deficient cancer.

This rearrangement joins TRBV19 to TRBJ2-2; 8 bases are a match to TRBD2. The CDR3 consists of 16 residues. V dropped 10 bases and J dropped 1; count of bases not matched to a gene: 11. Germline assignment: CDR1 LNHDA and CDR2 SQIVND (reference sequence). CDR3 sequence: CATKRAGVGNTGELFF. The CDR3 DNA reads as TGTGCCACCAAGAGAGCGGGAGTGGGGAACACCGGGGAGCTGTTTTTT. Complete variable domain (other parts from reference TRBV19 and TRBJ2-2): DGGITQSPKYLFRKEGQNVTLSCEQNLNHDAMYWYRQDPGQGLRLIYYSQIVNDFQKGDIAEGYSVSREKKESFPLTVTSAQKNPTAFYLCATKRAGVGNTGELFFGEGSRLTVL.

The rearrangement uses TRBV5-1 and TRBJ1-2; 7 nucleotides match TRBD1. The germline V gene has CDR1 SGHRS and CDR2 YFSETQ. The CDR3 consists of 14 residues. V shed 0 bases, J shed 7 bases, and the junction held 6 bases outside the gene matches. CDR3 sequence (DNA): TGCGCCAGCAGCTTGGACAGGGGTTCGGGTGGCTACACCTTC. This sequence encodes CASSLDRGSGGYTF.

V is TRBV6-5 and J is TRBJ2-2; D perhaps matches TRBD2 (6 bases). Between the trimmed V and J ends, which lost 8 bases and 5 bases, there was a span of 9 bases. Germline CDR1 MNHEY, CDR2 SVGAGI. The CDR3 runs to 12 residues. In nucleotides, the CDR3 is TGTGCCAGCGCCCGGGGGACCGGGGAGCTGTTTTTT. This gives the protein CASARGTGELFF.

V usage is TRBV27 and J usage is TRBJ2-7; D call uncertain. The germline gives CDR1 MNHEY, CDR2 SMNVEV (reference sequence). V was clipped by 2 bases and J by 7 bases, with 12 bases between them. The CDR3 is 13 residues long. The CDR3 DNA reads as TGTGCCAGCAGTTTAGCCTCTGACAAGGAGCAGTACTTC. Translating it yields CASSLASDKEQYF.

The chain is built from TRBV5-4 and TRBJ2-7; TRBD2 matches 7 bases. The ends lost 0 bases at V and 0 bases at J; junction bases unmatched: 12. Germline V gene lookup returns CDR1 SGHNT and CDR2 YYREEE (reference sequence). This CDR3 has 18 amino acids. The CDR3 nucleotides read TGTGCCAGCAGCTTGGGAGTGGGAGGGCCAAGCAGCTCCTACGAGCAGTACTTC. It codes for CASSLGVGGPSSSYEQYF.

Concerning this clone itself: Within the sample, other DNA sequences also encode this same CDR3. The V call is TRBV4-3, the J call TRBJ2-7; D not certain. This CDR3 spans 13 amino acids. V was shortened by 0 bases and J by 3 bases, with 6 bases between the two germline ends. In germline, CDR1 is LGHNA, CDR2 YSLEER. The CDR3: CASSQDLVYEQYF. The CDR3 nucleotides read TGCGCCAGCAGCCAAGATCTTGTCTACGAGCAGTACTTC.

The chain links TRBV6-1 to TRBJ2-3, with TRBD2 as a possible D gene (6 bases). Trimming took 3 bases from V and 2 from J, leaving 12 bases between them. The CDR3 totals 15 residues. The germline gives CDR1 MNHNS, CDR2 SASEGT. CDR3 sequence reads: CASSEFAGTTDTQYF. CDR3 nucleotide sequence: TGTGCCAGCAGTGAGTTTGCGGGGACCACAGATACGCAGTATTTT.

Only a few counts were recorded for this clone. The rearrangement joins TRBV5-5 to TRBJ1-2; D is perhaps TRBD1 (6 bases). Germline CDR1 reads SGHKS; CDR2 reads YYEKEE (reference sequence). The CDR3 has 13 residues. Trimming left V 4 bases short and J 7 bases short, with 14 bases between. The CDR3 sequence is CASSQDSVIGYTF. CDR3 DNA: TGTGCCAGCAGCCAGGACAGTGTAATTGGCTACACCTTC.

Remarks on this clone: One junction end does not reproduce the germline sequence, and a read error may be involved. The CDR3 DNA is TGTGCCAGCAGTTACGGACCTGAGGCGGATACGCAGTATTTT. Translated, it gives CASSYGPEADTQYF. This rearrangement joins TRBV10-3 to TRBJ2-3; D is uncertain. Per the germline V gene, CDR1 is ENHRY and CDR2 is SYGVKD. The CDR3 contains 14 residues.

This chain joins TRBV29-1 and TRBJ2-3, with TRBD2 matching over 12 bases. The CDR3 covers 13 residues. Germline values: CDR1 SQVTM, CDR2 ANQGSEA. V gave up 7 bases and J gave up 6 bases; unmatched junction bases: 5. DNA for the CDR3: TGCAGCGCTCACGGACTAGCGGGGGATACGCAGTATTTT. Its protein is CSAHGLAGDTQYF.

This chain joins TRBV15 and TRBJ1-1; D perhaps matches TRBD1 (5 bases). This CDR3 is built from 16 residues. The V and J ends lost 2 bases and 1 base respectively, with 14 bases between them. CDR1 and CDR2 from the germline V gene are LNHNV and YYDKDF (reference sequence). The CDR3 DNA sequence: TGTGCCACCAGCAGAAACCTAGGGGCCGGGAACACTGAAGCTTTCTTT. Translating it yields CATSRNLGAGNTEAFF.

The CDR3 reads CSVADENTGELFF. The CDR3 region has the DNA TGCAGCGTGGCGGACGAGAACACCGGGGAGCTGTTTTTT. This chain joins TRBV29-1 and TRBJ2-2, with no clear D. In germline, CDR1 is SQVTM, CDR2 ANQGSEA. This CDR3 is 13 amino acids long. V was shortened by 6 bases and J by 1 base, with 9 bases between the two germline ends.

This clone ranks as medium-sized. The V call is TRBV18, the J call TRBJ1-5; TRBD1 is a possible D gene (5 bases). This CDR3 has 13 residues. V was trimmed by 6 bases and J by 4 bases, leaving 10 bases between them. The germline gives CDR1 KGHSH, CDR2 LQKENI. CDR3 protein: CASSGEPNQPQHF. DNA of the CDR3: TGTGCCAGCTCGGGGGAGCCAAATCAGCCCCAGCATTTT.

The CDR3 DNA reads as TGCGCCAGCAGCCAAGGTTCCGGGACAGGTCGCTACGAGCAGTACTTC. Encoded protein: CASSQGSGTGRYEQYF. The chain employs TRBV4-3 and TRBJ2-7; TRBD1 aligns across 8 bases. CDR1 is LGHNA, CDR2 YSLEER, per germline. Trimming took 1 base from V and 3 from J; bases not matched to a gene: 8. The length of the CDR3 is 16 residues.

The V gene is TRBV7-9, the J gene TRBJ2-7; 8 positions agree with TRBD2. The CDR3 spans 13 residues. V shed 5 bases and J 4 bases; nucleotides not matched to a gene: 4. The germline V gene has CDR1 SEHNR and CDR2 FQNEAQ (reference sequence). In nucleotides, the CDR3 is TGTGCCAGCAGCCCGGGACTAGGATACGAGCAGTACTTC. Amino acids: CASSPGLGYEQYF. Full variable domain (missing parts from reference TRBV7-9 and TRBJ2-7): DTGVSQNPRHKITKRGQNVTFRCDPISEHNRLYWYRQTLGQGPEFLTYFQNEAQLEKSRLLSDRFSAERPKGSFSTLEIQRTEQGDSAMYLCASSPGLGYEQYFGPGTRLTVT.

J is TRBJ2-1 and V is TRBV9; 7 bases map to TRBD2. V dropped 4 bases and J dropped 6; count of bases not matched to a gene: 10. The CDR3 consists of 15 residues. Germline lookup yields CDR1 SGDLS and CDR2 YYNGEE. The CDR3 nucleotides read TGTGCCAGCAGCCCCCGGGGGGATGAAGTCAATGAGCAGTTCTTC. Residues: CASSPRGDEVNEQFF. The variable domain in full, with the rest retrieved from reference TRBV9 and TRBJ2-1, is DSGVTQTPKHLITATGQRVTLRCSPRSGDLSVYWYQQSLDQGLQFLIQYYNGEERAKGNILERFSAQQFPDLHSELNLSSLELGDSALYFCASSPRGDEVNEQFFGPGTRLTVL.

The chain employs TRBV5-8 and TRBJ1-3; 12 bases fit TRBD1. The germline gives CDR1 SGHTS, CDR2 YDEGEE. Trimming took 4 bases from V and 3 from J; bases not matched to a gene: 14. This CDR3 contains 19 residues. The CDR3 nucleotides read TGTGCCAGCAGCACCAGTCCCGGGACAGGGGGCTCTTTTGGAAACACCATATATTTT. It encodes CASSTSPGTGGSFGNTIYF.

This clone was observed a single time. DNA for the CDR3: TGTGCCAGCAGCGCGACCGGGACTAGCTCTTCCCAGTACTTC. The encoded protein is CASSATGTSSSQYF. The chain couples TRBV9 to TRBJ2-5, with TRBD2 identical over 9 bases. The CDR3 length is 14 residues. The V and J ends lost 3 bases and 9 bases, in that order; junction bases with no gene match: 9. CDR1 is SGDLS, CDR2 YYNGEE, per germline.

This clone was seen once. The chain couples TRBV9 to TRBJ1-4; D ambiguous. The CDR3 is made up of 17 amino acids. V lost 3 bases and J 0 bases, leaving 15 bases between the germline ends. Germline loops: CDR1 SGDLS, CDR2 YYNGEE. CDR3 residues: CASSASTSSSTNEKLFF. The CDR3 bases are TGTGCCAGCAGCGCGTCGACATCGTCTTCAACTAATGAAAAACTGTTTTTT. Supplemented by reference TRBV9 and TRBJ1-4, the full variable domain reads DSGVTQTPKHLITATGQRVTLRCSPRSGDLSVYWYQQSLDQGLQFLIQYYNGEERAKGNILERFSAQQFPDLHSELNLSSLELGDSALYFCASSASTSSSTNEKLFFGSGTQLSVL.

The CDR3 nucleotides read TGTGCCAGCAGCCGGACAGGGCAAAGCGAGCAGTACTTC. Encoded protein: CASSRTGQSEQYF. V is TRBV11-2 and J is TRBJ2-7; 8 bases map to TRBD1. This CDR3 has 13 amino acids. Germline CDR1 reads SGHAT; CDR2 reads FQNNGV. V gave up 5 bases and J gave up 6 bases; unmatched junction bases: 6.

The V and J genes are TRBV19 and TRBJ2-1, with 14 bases that match TRBD2. The trim removed 0 bases at V and 6 bases at J, leaving 7 bases unmatched. From germline, CDR1 is LNHDA and CDR2 SQIVND (reference sequence). The CDR3 consists of 18 residues. CDR3 region: CASSIELGLAGVGNEQFF. The DNA for the CDR3 is TGTGCCAGTAGTATAGAGTTGGGACTAGCGGGAGTGGGCAATGAGCAGTTCTTC. The whole variable domain, filled in from reference TRBV19 and TRBJ2-1, reads DGGITQSPKYLFRKEGQNVTLSCEQNLNHDAMYWYRQDPGQGLRLIYYSQIVNDFQKGDIAEGYSVSREKKESFPLTVTSAQKNPTAFYLCASSIELGLAGVGNEQFFGPGTRLTVL.

V usage is TRBV30 and J usage is TRBJ2-5; a possible D gene is TRBD2 (5 bases). Germline lookup yields CDR1 GTSNPN and CDR2 SVGIG (reference sequence). The CDR3 loop spans 12 amino acids. V was clipped by 0 bases and J by 9 bases, with 11 bases between them. The CDR3 nucleotides are TGTGCCTGGAGTGTATTTGTCGGGGCCCAGTACTTC. Its protein product is CAWSVFVGAQYF.

For this clone: The same CDR3 also results from other DNA sequences found in this sample. V gene TRBV11-2 combines with J gene TRBJ2-7; no definite D call. Per germline, CDR1 SGHAT and CDR2 FQNNGV. CDR3 length equals 11 residues. Trimming stripped 4 bases from V and 4 bases from J, with 5 bases between. Here the CDR3 reads CASSSLYEQYF. DNA for the CDR3: TGTGCCAGCAGCTCCTTGTACGAGCAGTACTTC. Full variable domain (remainder filled in from reference TRBV11-2 and TRBJ2-7): EAGVAQSPRYKIIEKRQSVAFWCNPISGHATLYWYQQILGQGPKLLIQFQNNGVVDDSQLPKDRFSAERLKGVDSTLKIQPAKLEDSAVYLCASSSLYEQYFGPGTRLTVT.

V gene TRBV14 combines with J gene TRBJ1-4; D gene unclear. The CDR3 has 17 amino acids. CDR1 is SGHDN, CDR2 FVKESK, per germline. Between the trimmed V and J ends, which lost 0 bases and 0 bases, there was a span of 11 bases. Written as DNA, the CDR3 is TGTGCCAGCAGCCAAGAACACAGACTGGCAACTAATGAAAAACTGTTTTTT. Translation gives CASSQEHRLATNEKLFF.

The genes are TRBV13 and TRBJ2-7; perhaps D is TRBD1 or TRBD2 (5 bases each). The CDR3 extends over 16 amino acids. CDR1 is PRHDT, CDR2 FYEKMQ, per germline (reference sequence). Trimming shortened V by 4 bases and J by 4 bases, and 20 bases separated the two germline ends. This CDR3 is CASSYRGHIDGYEQYF. DNA for the CDR3: TGTGCCAGCAGCTACCGGGGCCACATTGACGGGTACGAGCAGTACTTC.

The rearrangement links TRBV7-2 to TRBJ1-6, with 8 positions matching TRBD1. Looked up from germline, CDR1 is SGHTA and CDR2 is FQGNSA. The CDR3 sequence is 15 residues long. J gave up 7 bases and V 4 bases, and 6 bases lay outside the gene matches. This chain's CDR3 is CASSSPTGENSPLHF. The CDR3 DNA sequence: TGTGCCAGCAGCTCACCGACAGGGGAAAATTCACCCCTCCACTTT.

The J gene is TRBJ2-7, the V gene TRBV9; 10 bases match TRBD2. The V and J ends lost 4 bases and 3 bases, in that order; junction bases with no gene match: 16. Per germline, CDR1 SGDLS and CDR2 YYNGEE. The CDR3 totals 18 residues. The CDR3 sequence: CASSSDEPGLAENYEQYF. DNA of the CDR3: TGTGCCAGCAGCTCAGATGAACCTGGACTAGCGGAGAACTACGAGCAGTACTTC. Full variable domain (outside the CDR3, taken from reference TRBV9 and TRBJ2-7): DSGVTQTPKHLITATGQRVTLRCSPRSGDLSVYWYQQSLDQGLQFLIQYYNGEERAKGNILERFSAQQFPDLHSELNLSSLELGDSALYFCASSSDEPGLAENYEQYFGPGTRLTVT.

In this sample, this clone turned up a few times. V gene TRBV29-1 combines with J gene TRBJ2-2; D gene uncertain. Trimming took 6 bases from V and 0 from J, leaving 8 bases between them. In germline, CDR1 is SQVTM, CDR2 ANQGSEA. The CDR3 length is 13 residues. CDR3 loop: CSVDSTNTGELFF. The CDR3 DNA reads as TGCAGCGTAGATAGCACGAACACCGGGGAGCTGTTTTTT.

The chain carries TRBV11-3 and TRBJ2-7; weak D call: TRBD1 (5 bases). This CDR3 comprises 14 residues. The germline gives CDR1 SGHNT, CDR2 YENEEA. V lost 1 base, J lost 4 bases, and 11 bases lay in between. The DNA of the CDR3 is TGTGCCAGCAGCTTAGTCGCCAGGGCTTACGAGCAGTACTTC. It codes for CASSLVARAYEQYF.

This chain connects TRBV13 to TRBJ1-2; D is uncertain. Germline V gene data show CDR1 as PRHDT and CDR2 as FYEKMQ (reference sequence). V gave up 4 bases and J gave up 4 bases, with 7 bases separating them. The CDR3 covers 12 residues. CDR3 region: CASSYKFYGYTF. The CDR3 region has the DNA TGTGCCAGCAGCTATAAATTCTATGGCTACACCTTC.

This clone was seen a handful of times. The V and J genes are TRBV29-1 and TRBJ1-2; D gene ambiguous. V dropped 7 bases and J dropped 9 bases, with 12 bases sitting between them. The CDR3 consists of 10 residues. Germline loops: CDR1 SQVTM, CDR2 ANQGSEA. CDR3 amino acids: CSAARESYTF. CDR3 sequence (DNA): TGCAGCGCGGCGAGGGAAAGCTACACCTTC.

The V and J genes are TRBV7-9 and TRBJ2-2, with 7 bases identical to TRBD2. V lost 2 bases and J lost 5; bases outside the gene matches: 2. There are 14 residues in the CDR3. From germline, CDR1 is SEHNR and CDR2 FQNEAQ (reference sequence). CDR3 sequence: CASSLRRETGELFF. CDR3 in DNA: TGTGCCAGCAGCTTAAGGCGGGAGACCGGGGAGCTGTTTTTT. Full variable domain (outside the CDR3, taken from reference TRBV7-9 and TRBJ2-2): DTGVSQNPRHKITKRGQNVTFRCDPISEHNRLYWYRQTLGQGPEFLTYFQNEAQLEKSRLLSDRFSAERPKGSFSTLEIQRTEQGDSAMYLCASSLRRETGELFFGEGSRLTVL.